This T cell receptor beta chain emerged from a study of CD8 T cells in ankylosing spondylitis. The study, taken as a whole, reports: There was a TCR beta motif, made of several highly homologous variants, that appeared characteristic of ankylosing spondylitis blood.

Trimming cost V 6 bases and J 2 bases; bases outside gene matches: 8. The CDR3 consists of 14 residues. CDR1 DFQATT and CDR2 SNEGSKA come from the germline V gene (reference sequence). This clonotype was counted many times. Its antigen is not identified. The TCR beta libraries were generated through quantitative 5'-RACE incorporating molecular barcodes. TCRdb re-derived calls from the 5' RACE reads in MiXCR, one entry per CDR3 protein. The table lists more than 400,000 distinct CDR3 sequences, about 5.7% of them singletons. The sequenced sample consisted of blood, either unsorted or a sorted T cell fraction (not recorded which). This rearrangement joins TRBV20-1 to TRBJ2-7; TRBD1 matches 9 bases. The TCR sequence derives from a male donor with ankylosing spondylitis. CDR3 coding DNA: TGCAGTGCGCGCGCGGGACAGGGAGCCTACGAGCAGTACTTC. Its translation is CSARAGQGAYEQYF.